This T cell receptor beta chain was obtained from a study of cytomegalovirus exposure and HLA in healthy donors. From germline, CDR1 is WNHNN and CDR2 SYGVQD (reference sequence). The CDR3 is 13 residues long. The V and J ends lost 6 bases and 6 bases, in that order; junction bases with no gene match: 8. In the case of this clone: Its cognate antigen is unknown.

This PCR relied on a set of 60 Vbeta primers and 13 Jbeta primers. Only in-frame clones appear in the TCRdb table, and some are missing; sequencing was by immunoSEQ multiplex PCR. The sample includes roughly 200,000 clones, more than 75% of them seen just once. Study findings and constraints: Only CMV serostatus was available as immune exposure information. A later analysis linked a missense variant in DCLRE1C to the trimming of TCR beta V and J genes.

This TCR was recovered from a woman between 40 and 50 years old in good health and CMV-seronegative. Sequences were obtained from PBMCs. This chain connects TRBV10-1 to TRBJ2-7; 7 bases agree with TRBD2. The CDR3, as DNA: TGCGCCAGCAGCTCGGGGGGACTGGGCGAGCAGTACTTC. Translation gives CASSSGGLGEQYF.